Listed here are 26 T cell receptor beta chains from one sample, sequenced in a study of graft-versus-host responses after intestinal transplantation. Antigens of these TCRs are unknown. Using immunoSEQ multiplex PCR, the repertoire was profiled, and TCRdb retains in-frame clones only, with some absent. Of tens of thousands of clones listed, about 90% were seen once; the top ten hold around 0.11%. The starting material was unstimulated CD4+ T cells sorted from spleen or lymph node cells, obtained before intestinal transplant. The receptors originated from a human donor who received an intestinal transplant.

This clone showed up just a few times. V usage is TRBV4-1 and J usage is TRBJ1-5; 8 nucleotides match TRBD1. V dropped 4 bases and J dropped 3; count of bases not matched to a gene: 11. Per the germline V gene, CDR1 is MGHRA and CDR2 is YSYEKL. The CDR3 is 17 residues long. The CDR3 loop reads CASSRSGTGLANQPQHF. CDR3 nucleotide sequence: TGCGCCAGCAGCCGATCAGGGACAGGCCTTGCCAATCAGCCCCAGCATTTT.

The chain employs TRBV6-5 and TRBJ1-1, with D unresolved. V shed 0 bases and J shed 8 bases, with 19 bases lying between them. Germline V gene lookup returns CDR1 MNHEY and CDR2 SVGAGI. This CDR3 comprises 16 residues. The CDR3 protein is CASSYSILGLSPEAFF. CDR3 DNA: TGTGCCAGCAGTTACTCGATTCTGGGCCTCTCCCCAGAAGCTTTCTTT.

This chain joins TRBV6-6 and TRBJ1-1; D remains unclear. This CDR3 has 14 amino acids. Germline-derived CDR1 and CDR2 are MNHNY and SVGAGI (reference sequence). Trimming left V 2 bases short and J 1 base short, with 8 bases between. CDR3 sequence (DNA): TGTGCCAGCAGTTACGCAGGTCGGAACACTGAAGCTTTCTTT. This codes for CASSYAGRNTEAFF.

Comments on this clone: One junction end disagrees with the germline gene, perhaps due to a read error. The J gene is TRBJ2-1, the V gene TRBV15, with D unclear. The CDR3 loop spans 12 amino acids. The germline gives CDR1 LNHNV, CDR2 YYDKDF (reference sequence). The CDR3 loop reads CATSRGSAQVVF. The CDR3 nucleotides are TGTGCCACCAGCAGAGGATCGGCCCAGGTGGTCTTC.

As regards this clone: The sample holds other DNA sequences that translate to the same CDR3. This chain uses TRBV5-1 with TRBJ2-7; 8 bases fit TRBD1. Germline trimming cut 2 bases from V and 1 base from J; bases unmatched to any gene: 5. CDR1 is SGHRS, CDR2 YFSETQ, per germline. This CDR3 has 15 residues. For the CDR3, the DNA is TGCGCCAGCAGCTTAGGTGGGACAGGTTCCTACGAGCAGTACTTC. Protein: CASSLGGTGSYEQYF.

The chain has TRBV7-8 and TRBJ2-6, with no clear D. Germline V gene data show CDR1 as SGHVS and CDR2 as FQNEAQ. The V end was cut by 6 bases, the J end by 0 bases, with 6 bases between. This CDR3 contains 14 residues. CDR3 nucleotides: TGTGCCAGCAGAAGAGACTCTGGGGCCAACGTCCTGACTTTC. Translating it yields CASRRDSGANVLTF.

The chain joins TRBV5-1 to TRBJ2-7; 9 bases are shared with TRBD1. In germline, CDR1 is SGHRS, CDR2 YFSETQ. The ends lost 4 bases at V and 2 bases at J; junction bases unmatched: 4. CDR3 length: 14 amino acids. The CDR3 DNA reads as TGCGCCAGCAGCACCGGGACAGGGACCTACGAGCAGTACTTC. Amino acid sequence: CASSTGTGTYEQYF. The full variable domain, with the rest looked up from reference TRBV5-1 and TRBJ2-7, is KAGVTQTPRYLIKTRGQQVTLSCSPISGHRSVSWYQQTPGQGLQFLFEYFSETQRNKGNFPGRFSGRQFSNSRSEMNVSTLELGDSALYLCASSTGTGTYEQYFGPGTRLTVT.

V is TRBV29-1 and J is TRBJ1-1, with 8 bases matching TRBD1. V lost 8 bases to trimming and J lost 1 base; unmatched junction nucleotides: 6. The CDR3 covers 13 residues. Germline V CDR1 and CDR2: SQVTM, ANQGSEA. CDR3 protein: CSCSGQANTEAFF. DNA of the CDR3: TGCAGCTGTTCGGGACAGGCGAACACTGAAGCTTTCTTT.

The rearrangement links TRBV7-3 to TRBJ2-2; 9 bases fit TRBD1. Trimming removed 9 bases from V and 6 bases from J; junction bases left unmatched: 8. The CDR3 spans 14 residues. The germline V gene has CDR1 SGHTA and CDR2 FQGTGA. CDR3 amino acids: CARFRDRESGELFF. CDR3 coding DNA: TGTGCCAGATTCCGGGACAGGGAGTCCGGGGAGCTGTTTTTT.

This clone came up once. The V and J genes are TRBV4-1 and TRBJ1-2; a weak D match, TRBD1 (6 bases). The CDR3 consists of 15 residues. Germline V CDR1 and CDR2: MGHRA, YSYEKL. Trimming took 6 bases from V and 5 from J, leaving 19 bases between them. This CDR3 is CASSLNSGGQYGYTF. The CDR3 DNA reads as TGCGCCAGCAGTCTGAACTCGGGGGGACAATATGGCTACACCTTC.

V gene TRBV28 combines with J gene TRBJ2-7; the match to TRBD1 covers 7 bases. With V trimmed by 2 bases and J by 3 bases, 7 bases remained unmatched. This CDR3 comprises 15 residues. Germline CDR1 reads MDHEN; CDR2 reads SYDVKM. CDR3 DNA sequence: TGTGCCAGCAGTTTAGTCCGACAGGGCCTCTACGAGCAGTACTTC. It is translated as CASSLVRQGLYEQYF.

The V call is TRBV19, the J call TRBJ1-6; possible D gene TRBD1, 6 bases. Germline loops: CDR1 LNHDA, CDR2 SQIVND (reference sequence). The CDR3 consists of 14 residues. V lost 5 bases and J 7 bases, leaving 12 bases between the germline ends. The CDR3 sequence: CASSPTGPNSPLHF. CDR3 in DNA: TGTGCCAGTAGTCCAACAGGGCCCAATTCACCCCTCCACTTT.

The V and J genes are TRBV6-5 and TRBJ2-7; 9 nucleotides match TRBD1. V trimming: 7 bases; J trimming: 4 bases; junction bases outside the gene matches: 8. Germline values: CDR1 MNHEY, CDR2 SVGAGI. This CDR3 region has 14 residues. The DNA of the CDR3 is TGTGCCAGCACCCCACGGGACAGGGTGTACGAGCAGTACTTC. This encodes CASTPRDRVYEQYF.

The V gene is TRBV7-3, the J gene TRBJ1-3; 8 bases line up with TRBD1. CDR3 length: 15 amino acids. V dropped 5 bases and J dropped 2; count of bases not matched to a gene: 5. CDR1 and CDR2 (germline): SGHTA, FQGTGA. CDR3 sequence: CASSRTGLPGNTIYF. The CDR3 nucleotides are TGTGCCAGCAGCCGGACAGGGTTACCTGGAAACACCATATATTTT.

In DNA, the CDR3 is TGTGCCAGCAGCTGGACAGGGACAGAACTTAACTATGGCTACACCTTC. Amino acids: CASSWTGTELNYGYTF. The gene calls are TRBV7-9 and TRBJ1-2; 8 bases are a match to TRBD1. This CDR3 region has 16 residues. The V and J ends lost 4 bases and 1 base, in that order; junction bases with no gene match: 8. Germline CDR1 is SEHNR and CDR2 is FQNEAQ (reference sequence).

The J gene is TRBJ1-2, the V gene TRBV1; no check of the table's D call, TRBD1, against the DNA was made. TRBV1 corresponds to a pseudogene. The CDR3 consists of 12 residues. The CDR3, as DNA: TGCACCAGCAGCCCCCCTTGGGGCGGCTACACCTTC. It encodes CTSSPPWGGYTF.

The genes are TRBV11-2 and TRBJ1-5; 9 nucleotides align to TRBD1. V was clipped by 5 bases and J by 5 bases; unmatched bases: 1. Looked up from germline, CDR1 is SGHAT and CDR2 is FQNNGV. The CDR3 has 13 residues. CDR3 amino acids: CASSRDRDQPQHF. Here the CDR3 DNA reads TGTGCCAGCAGCCGGGACAGGGATCAGCCCCAGCATTTT.

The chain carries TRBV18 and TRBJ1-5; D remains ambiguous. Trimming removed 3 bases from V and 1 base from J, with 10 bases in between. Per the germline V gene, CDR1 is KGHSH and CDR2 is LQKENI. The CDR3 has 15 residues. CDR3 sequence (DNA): TGTGCCAGCTCACCCGCCGAGGGCAGCAATCAGCCCCAGCATTTT. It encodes CASSPAEGSNQPQHF.

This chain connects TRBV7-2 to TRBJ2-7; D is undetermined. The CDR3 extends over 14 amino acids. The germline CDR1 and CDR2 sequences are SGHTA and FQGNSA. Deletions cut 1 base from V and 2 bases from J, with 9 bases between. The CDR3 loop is CASSLGLGAYEQYF. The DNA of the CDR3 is TGTGCCAGCAGCTTAGGTCTCGGTGCCTACGAGCAGTACTTC. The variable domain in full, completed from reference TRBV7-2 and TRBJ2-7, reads GAGVSQSPSNKVTEKGKDVELRCDPISGHTALYWYRQSLGQGLEFLIYFQGNSAPDKSGLPSDRFSAERTGGSVSTLTIQRTQQEDSAVYLCASSLGLGAYEQYFGPGTRLTVT.

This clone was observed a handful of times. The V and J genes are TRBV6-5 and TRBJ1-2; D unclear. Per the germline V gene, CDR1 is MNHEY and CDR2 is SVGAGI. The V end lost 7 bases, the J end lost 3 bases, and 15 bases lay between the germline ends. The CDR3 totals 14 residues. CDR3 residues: CASTKAVAHYGYTF. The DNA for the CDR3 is TGTGCCAGCACCAAAGCGGTGGCCCACTATGGCTACACCTTC.

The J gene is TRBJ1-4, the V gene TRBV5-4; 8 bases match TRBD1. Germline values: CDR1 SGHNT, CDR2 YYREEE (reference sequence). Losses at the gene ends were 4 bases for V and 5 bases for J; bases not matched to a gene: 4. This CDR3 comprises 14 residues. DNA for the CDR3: TGTGCCAGCAGCCTCGACAGGGGAAATGAAAAACTGTTTTTT. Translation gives CASSLDRGNEKLFF.

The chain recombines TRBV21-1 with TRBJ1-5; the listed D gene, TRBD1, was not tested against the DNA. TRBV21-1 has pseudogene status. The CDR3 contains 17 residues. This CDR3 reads CATVPRDSHYSNQPQHF. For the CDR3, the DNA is TGTGCCACCGTCCCCCGGGACAGCCATTATAGCAATCAGCCCCAGCATTTT.

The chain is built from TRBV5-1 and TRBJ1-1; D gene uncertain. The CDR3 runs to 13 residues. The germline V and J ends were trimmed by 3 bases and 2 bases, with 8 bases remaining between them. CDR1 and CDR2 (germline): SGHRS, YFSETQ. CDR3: CASSSTPNTEAFF. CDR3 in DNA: TGCGCCAGCAGCTCGACACCCAACACTGAAGCTTTCTTT.

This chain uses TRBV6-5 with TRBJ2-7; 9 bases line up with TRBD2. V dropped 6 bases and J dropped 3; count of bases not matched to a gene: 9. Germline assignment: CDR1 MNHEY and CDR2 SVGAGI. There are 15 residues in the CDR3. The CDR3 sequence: CASSPTSGRLYEQYF. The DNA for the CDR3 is TGTGCCAGCAGCCCAACTAGCGGGCGACTCTACGAGCAGTACTTC.

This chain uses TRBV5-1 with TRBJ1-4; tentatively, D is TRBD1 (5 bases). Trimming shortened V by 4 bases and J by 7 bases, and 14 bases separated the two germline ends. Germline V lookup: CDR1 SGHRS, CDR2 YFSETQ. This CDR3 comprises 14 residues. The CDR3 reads CASSRGVSGEKLFF. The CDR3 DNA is TGCGCCAGCAGCCGGGGGGTATCCGGTGAAAAACTGTTTTTT.

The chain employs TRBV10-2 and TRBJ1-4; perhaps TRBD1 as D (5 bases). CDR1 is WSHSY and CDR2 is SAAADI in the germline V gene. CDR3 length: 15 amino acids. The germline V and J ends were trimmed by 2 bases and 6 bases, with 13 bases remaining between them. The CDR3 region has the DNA TGCGCCAGCAGTGAGAGGAGGGGCTCGGATGAAAAACTGTTTTTT. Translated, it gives CASSERRGSDEKLFF.